This is a list of T cell receptor beta chains from one sample in a study of PD-1 blockade in classical Hodgkin lymphoma. The assay was immunoSEQ multiplex PCR, and TCRdb's table has in-frame clones only and misses some. This sample has 90,000 to 100,000 clones; about 91% occur once, and the top ten carry about 10%. Material: peripheral blood mononuclear cells (PBMCs), obtained before the second cycle of nivolumab. Receptors originate from a human donor with classical Hodgkin lymphoma. Each CDR3 is given with its conserved first and last residue. The D gene is left open where the match is weak. Clone size is not always given. Where it is, it says once, few, many or a class for expanded clones.

CDR3 DNA,CDR3 protein,V gene,clone size,D gene,CDR3 length,J gene
TGTGCCAGTCGAGCCGGGACAGCGCAGCAAGAGACCCAGTACTTC,CASRAGTAQQETQYF,TRBV2,.,TRBD1,15,TRBJ2-5
TGCGCCAGCAGCCCTCTCCCGGGGGCCAGCTCTGGAAACACCATATATTTT,CASSPLPGASSGNTIYF,TRBV5-1,.,.,17,TRBJ1-3
TGTGCCAGCAGCATCTCGACAGGATCCTACGAGCAGTACTTC,CASSISTGSYEQYF,TRBV7-9,.,.,14,TRBJ2-7
TGTGCCAGCAGTAGCCCGACGCGGGAGGCTGAGCAGTTCTTC,CASSSPTREAEQFF,TRBV6-1,.,TRBD2,14,TRBJ2-1
TGTGCCAGCAGTTACTGGGCGGGGGGGCCATCCGGGGAGCTGTTTTTT,CASSYWAGGPSGELFF,TRBV6-5,few,TRBD2,16,TRBJ2-2
TGTGCCAGCAGCTTCTATCCTAGCACAGATACGCAGTATTTT,CASSFYPSTDTQYF,TRBV7-9,.,.,14,TRBJ2-3
TGTGCCAGCAGCGTCAGGGGGCGCATAGGCTGGAGCACTGAAGCTTTCTTT,CASSVRGRIGWSTEAFF,TRBV27,.,TRBD1,17,TRBJ1-1
TGTGCCAGCAGTGTAACTGGGACAGGGAATCAGCCCCAGCATTTT,CASSVTGTGNQPQHF,TRBV2,few,TRBD1,15,TRBJ1-5
TGCGCCAGCAGCTCGGGACTAGCGGAGTACAATGAGCAGTTCTTC,CASSSGLAEYNEQFF,TRBV5-1,.,TRBD2,15,TRBJ2-1
TGTGCCAGCAGTCCGGGACAGGCAACTAATGAAAAACTGTTTTTT,CASSPGQATNEKLFF,TRBV2,.,TRBD1,15,TRBJ1-4
TGTGCCAGTAGTAACGCGGAATCGGGGACTGAAGCTTTCTTT,CASSNAESGTEAFF,TRBV19,once,.,14,TRBJ1-1
TGCGCCAGCAGCCAAGAGGACACAGGGGGCGGTGAAAAACTGTTTTTT,CASSQEDTGGGEKLFF,TRBV4-1,.,TRBD1,16,TRBJ1-4
TGTGCCAGCAGCTTCGTAGCGGGGTACGAGCAGTACTTC,CASSFVAGYEQYF,TRBV7-8,few,TRBD2,13,TRBJ2-7
TGCGCCAGCAGCTCCCCTACTCCGGGACTAAGAGAAGAGCAGTACTTC,CASSSPTPGLREEQYF,TRBV4-1,.,TRBD2,16,TRBJ2-7
TGCGCCAGCAGCTTGGGGGTAGGCACTAATGAAAAACTGTTTTTT,CASSLGVGTNEKLFF,TRBV5-1,once,.,15,TRBJ1-4